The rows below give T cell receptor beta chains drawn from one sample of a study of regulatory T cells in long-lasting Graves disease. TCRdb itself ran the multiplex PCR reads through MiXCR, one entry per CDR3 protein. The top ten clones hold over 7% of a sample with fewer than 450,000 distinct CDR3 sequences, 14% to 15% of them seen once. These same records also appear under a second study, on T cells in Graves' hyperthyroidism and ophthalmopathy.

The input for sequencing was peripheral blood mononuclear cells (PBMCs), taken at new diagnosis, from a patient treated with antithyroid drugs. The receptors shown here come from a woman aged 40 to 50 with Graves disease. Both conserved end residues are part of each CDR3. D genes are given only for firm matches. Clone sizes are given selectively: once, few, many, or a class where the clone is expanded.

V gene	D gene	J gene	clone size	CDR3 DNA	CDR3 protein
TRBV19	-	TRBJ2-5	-	TGTGCCAGTAGTATTTCAGGCGGTATCCTTCAAGAGACCCAGTACTTC	CASSISGGILQETQYF
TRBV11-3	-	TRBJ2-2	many	TGTGCCAGCAGCTTAGATGGAAGGTGGTACAGGCAGAACACCGGGGAGCTGTTTTTT	CASSLDGRWYRQNTGELFF
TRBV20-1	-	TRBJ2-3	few	TGCAGTGCTAGAGAGACAGGGAGGTGGCCAGATACGCAGTATTTT	CSARETGRWPDTQYF
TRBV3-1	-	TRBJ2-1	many	TGTGCCAGCAGCCAAGATGGAGACCCTATCAATGAGCAGTTCTTC	CASSQDGDPINEQFF
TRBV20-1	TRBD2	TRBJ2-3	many	TGCAGTGCTAGAGACCCAGCGGGGATCACAGATACGCAGTATTTT	CSARDPAGITDTQYF
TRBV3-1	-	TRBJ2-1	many	TGTGCCAGCAGCCCCTCCGTCGTGGGGGAGCAGTTCTTC	CASSPSVVGEQFF
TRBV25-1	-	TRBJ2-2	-	TGTGCCAGCAGTCCGCTCGACGGGGGCTTCGACACCGGGGAGCTGTTTTTT	CASSPLDGGFDTGELFF
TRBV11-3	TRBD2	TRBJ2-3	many	TGTGCCAGCAGGCACACTAGCGGCCCCGAGGGGGCAGATACGCAGTATTTT	CASRHTSGPEGADTQYF
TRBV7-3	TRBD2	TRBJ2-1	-	TGTGCCAGCAGCCATGGGACTAGCAATGAGCAGTTCTTC	CASSHGTSNEQFF
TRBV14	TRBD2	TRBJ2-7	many	TGTGCCAGCAGCCTAGCGGGAGAATACGAGCAGTACTTC	CASSLAGEYEQYF
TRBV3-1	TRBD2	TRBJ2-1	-	TGTGCCAGCAGCCAATTGCGCGGGAGGGCCGGGAATGAGCAGTTCTTC	CASSQLRGRAGNEQFF
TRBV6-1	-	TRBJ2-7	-	TGTGCCACACGCGCGGAGGAGGGCACCTACGAGCAGTACTTC	CATRAEEGTYEQYF
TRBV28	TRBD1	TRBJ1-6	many	TGTGCCAGCAGCCCTACCACCGGGACAGGGTATTCACCCCTCCACTTT	CASSPTTGTGYSPLHF
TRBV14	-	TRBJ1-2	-	TGTGCCAGCAGCCGTCTGCAGGGTTCTAACTATGGCCACACCTTC	CASSRLQGSNYGHTF
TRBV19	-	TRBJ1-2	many	TGTGCCAGTAGTATTTCCAGGGACTATGGCTACACCTTC	CASSISRDYGYTF
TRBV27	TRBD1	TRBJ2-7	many	TGTGCCAGCTGCCAGACCGGGACAGGGGGCTGCGAGCAGTACTTC	CASCQTGTGGCEQYF
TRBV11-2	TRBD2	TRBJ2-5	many	TGTGCCAGCAGCTTTACCCGCGGGAGGGTCGGAGAGACCCAGTACTTC	CASSFTRGRVGETQYF
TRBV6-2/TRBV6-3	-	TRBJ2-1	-	TGTGCCAGCAGTTTTGCGTTCTCCTACAATGAGCGGTTCTTC	CASSFAFSYNERFF
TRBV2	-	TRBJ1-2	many	TGTGCCAGCAGTGATCGGGGATTTAACTATGGCTACACCTTC	CASSDRGFNYGYTF
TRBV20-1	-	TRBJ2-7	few	TGCAGTGCTAGATATGGGTCTGTGGATGAGCAGTACTTC	CSARYGSVDEQYF
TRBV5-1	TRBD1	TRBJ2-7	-	TGCGCCAGCAGCTTGGAGGGGGCGAGCCACGAGCAGTACTTC	CASSLEGASHEQYF
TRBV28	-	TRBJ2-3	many	TGTGCCAGCAGTTTTCAAGCCCTGCGAGGCGCAGATACGCAGTATTTT	CASSFQALRGADTQYF
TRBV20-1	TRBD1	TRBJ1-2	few	TGCAGTGCTAGAATACAGGGGGCGGAGGGCTACACCTTC	CSARIQGAEGYTF
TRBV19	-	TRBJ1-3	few	TGTGCCAGTAGTATATCCAGGGAACCTGGAAACACCATATATTTT	CASSISREPGNTIYF
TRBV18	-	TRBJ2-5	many	TGTGCCAGCTCACCAGGGGGAGAGACCCCCCAGTACTTC	CASSPGGETPQYF
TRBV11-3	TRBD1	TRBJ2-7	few	TGTGCCAGCAGCTTAGGCGGGACAGGGATCTACGAGCAGTACTTC	CASSLGGTGIYEQYF
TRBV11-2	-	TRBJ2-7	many	TGTGCCAGCAGCGACGAGGGCAGAGGATACGAGCAGTACTTC	CASSDEGRGYEQYF
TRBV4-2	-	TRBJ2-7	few	TGTGCCAGCAGCTCGTCCCGGGACATCTACGAGCAGTACTTC	CASSSSRDIYEQYF
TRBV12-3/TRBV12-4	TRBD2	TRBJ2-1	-	TGTGCCAGCAGTTTAGGAGCGGGGACCCACAATGAGCAGTTCTTC	CASSLGAGTHNEQFF
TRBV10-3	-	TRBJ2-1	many	TGTGCCATTACCCCCAGGGCCTCCTACAATGAGCAGTTCTTC	CAITPRASYNEQFF
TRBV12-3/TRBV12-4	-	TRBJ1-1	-	TGTGCCAGCTCGGGTTCAGCTGAAGCTCTCTTT	CASSGSAEALF
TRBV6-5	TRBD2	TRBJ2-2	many	TGTGCCAGCAGTTACAGGATTAGCGGGAGGGGCGGGGAGCTGTTTTTT	CASSYRISGRGGELFF
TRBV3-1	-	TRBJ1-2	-	TGTGCCAGCAGCCAAGGAGGGGTTTCACAGGGCTATGGCTACACCTTC	CASSQGGVSQGYGYTF
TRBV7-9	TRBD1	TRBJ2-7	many	TGTGCCAGCAGTTTGGCCTCAGGGGGTGGCTACGAGCAGTACTTC	CASSLASGGGYEQYF
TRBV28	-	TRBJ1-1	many	TGTGCCAGCAGTATAAGAGTAGGGGGGAGGAACACTGAAGCTTTCTTT	CASSIRVGGRNTEAFF
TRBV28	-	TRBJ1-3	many	TGTGCCAGCAGCCGACCACCTGGAAACACCATATATTTT	CASSRPPGNTIYF
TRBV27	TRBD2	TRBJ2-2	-	TGTGCCAGCAGTGGGAGGGGCTTCAACACCGGGGAGCTGTTTTTT	CASSGRGFNTGELFF
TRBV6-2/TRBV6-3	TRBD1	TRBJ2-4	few	TGTGCCAGCAGCTCTTCCCGGGACAGTGCCAAAAACATTCAGTACTTC	CASSSSRDSAKNIQYF
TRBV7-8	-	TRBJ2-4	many	TGTGCCAGCAGCTTAGGGGGGGCAGGGGCCAAAAACATTCAGTACTTC	CASSLGGAGAKNIQYF
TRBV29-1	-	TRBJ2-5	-	TGCAGCGTTGAAGATCTTCACCCAACAGGGTTAACAGAGACCCAGTACTTC	CSVEDLHPTGLTETQYF